This T cell receptor beta chain was recovered during a study of identical twins. Only a few counts were recorded for this clonotype. MiXCR, run by TCRdb on the 5' RACE reads, gives a single entry per CDR3 protein. This sample has about 210,000 distinct CDR3 sequences, with around a tenth found just once. The CDR3 runs 16 residues. V lost 8 bases, J lost 0 bases, and 19 bases lay in between. CDR1 and CDR2 (germline): MNHEY, SVGEGT. Sequenced material: memory (CD45RO+) T cells sorted from blood. The J gene is TRBJ2-5, the V gene TRBV6-2 or TRBV6-3; maybe TRBD2 (7 bases). The receptor was isolated from a woman under 30 in good health. The CDR3 DNA is TGTGCCAGCGGGATTCTAGCGGAGGGGGACCAAGAGACCCAGTACTTC. Translating it yields CASGILAEGDQETQYF.